This T cell receptor (beta chain) was documented in a study of blood T cell repertoires in COVID-19. Looking at the study overall: Specimens from acute and convalescent COVID-19 originated in the United States, Italy and Spain. T cells, B-cell-depleted T cells, or PBMCs provided the cDNA or gDNA that served as material.

Germline CDR1 SNHLY, CDR2 FYNNEI. Trimming took off 3 bases at V and 5 bases at J, with 16 bases between the two ends. The CDR3 consists of 15 residues. Under the authors' procedure: Nucleated cell number was recorded as an estimate derived from reference gene primer amplification. Sequencing used immunoSEQ multiplex PCR; TCRdb keeps in-frame clones, though not all of them. The DNA gave D and trimming, while V, J and clone size come from that table. Of roughly 260,000 clones listed, about 89% are singletons. The chain is built from TRBV2 and TRBJ2-5, with D possibly being TRBD1 (6 bases). The sequence derives from a middle-aged man who had recovered from COVID-19. Material for sequencing was peripheral blood. CDR3 nucleotide sequence: TGTGCCAGCAGTGAGGAGACAGCCCAGGGGGAGACCCAGTACTTC. Its protein product is CASSEETAQGETQYF.